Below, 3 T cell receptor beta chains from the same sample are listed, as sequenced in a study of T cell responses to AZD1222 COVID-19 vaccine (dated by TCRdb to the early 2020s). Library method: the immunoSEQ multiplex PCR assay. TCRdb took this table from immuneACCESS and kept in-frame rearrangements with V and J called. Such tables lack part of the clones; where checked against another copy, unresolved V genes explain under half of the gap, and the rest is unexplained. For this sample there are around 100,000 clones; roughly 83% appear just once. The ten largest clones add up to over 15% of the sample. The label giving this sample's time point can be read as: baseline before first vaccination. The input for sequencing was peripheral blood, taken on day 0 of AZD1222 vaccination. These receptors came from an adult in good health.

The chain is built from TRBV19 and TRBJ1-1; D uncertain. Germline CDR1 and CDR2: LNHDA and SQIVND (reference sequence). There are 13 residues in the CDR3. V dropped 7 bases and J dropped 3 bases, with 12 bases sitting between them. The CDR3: CASKAEGYTEAFF. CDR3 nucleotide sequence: TGTGCCAGTAAGGCGGAAGGGTACACTGAAGCTTTCTTT.

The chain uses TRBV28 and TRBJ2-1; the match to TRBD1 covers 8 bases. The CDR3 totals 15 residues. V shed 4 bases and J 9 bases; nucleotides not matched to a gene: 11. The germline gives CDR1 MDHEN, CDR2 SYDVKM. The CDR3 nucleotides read TGTGCCAGCAGTTCACCAAATAACGGACAGGGTGAGCAGTTCTTC. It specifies CASSSPNNGQGEQFF.

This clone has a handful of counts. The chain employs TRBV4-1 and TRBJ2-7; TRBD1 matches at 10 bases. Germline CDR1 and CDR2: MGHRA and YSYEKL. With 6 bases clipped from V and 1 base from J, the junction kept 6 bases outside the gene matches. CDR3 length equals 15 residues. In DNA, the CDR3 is TGCGCCAGCAGTCCGGGACAGGGGCTGTCCTACGAGCAGTACTTC. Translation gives CASSPGQGLSYEQYF.